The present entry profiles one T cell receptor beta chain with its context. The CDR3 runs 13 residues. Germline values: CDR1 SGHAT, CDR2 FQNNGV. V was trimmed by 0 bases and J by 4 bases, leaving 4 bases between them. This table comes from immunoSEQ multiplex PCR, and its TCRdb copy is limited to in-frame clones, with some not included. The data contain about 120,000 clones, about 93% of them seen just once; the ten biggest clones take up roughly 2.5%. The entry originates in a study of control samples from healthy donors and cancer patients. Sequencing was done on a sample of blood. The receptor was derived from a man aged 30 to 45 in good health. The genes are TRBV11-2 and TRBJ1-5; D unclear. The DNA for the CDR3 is TGTGCCAGCAGCTTAGACCGTAATCAGCCCCAGCATTTT. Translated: CASSLDRNQPQHF. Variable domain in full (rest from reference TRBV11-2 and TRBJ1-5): EAGVAQSPRYKIIEKRQSVAFWCNPISGHATLYWYQQILGQGPKLLIQFQNNGVVDDSQLPKDRFSAERLKGVDSTLKIQPAKLEDSAVYLCASSLDRNQPQHFGDGTRLSIL.